This T cell receptor (beta chain) was documented in a study of PD-1 blockade in classical Hodgkin lymphoma. Profiled with immunoSEQ multiplex PCR; TCRdb holds only in-frame clones, not every one. Of 55,000 to 75,000 clones listed, about 93% are singletons. Every one of the patients relapsed after autologous stem cell transplantation (brentuximab vedotin exposure was variable). The CDR3 contains 15 residues. CDR1 is SEHNR and CDR2 is FQNEAQ in the germline V gene (reference sequence). The trim removed 4 bases at V and 2 bases at J, leaving 4 bases unmatched. V and J are TRBV7-9 and TRBJ2-7, with 11 positions matching TRBD1. The source was peripheral blood mononuclear cells (PBMCs), collected at baseline. This receptor was taken from a human donor with classical Hodgkin lymphoma. The CDR3 is CASSSPGQGAYEQYF. As DNA, the CDR3 is TGTGCCAGCAGCTCTCCGGGACAGGGGGCCTACGAGCAGTACTTC.